The next 11 T cell receptor beta chains were all read from a single sample in a study of OX40 agonist ivuxolimab in advanced cancers. Generated by immunoSEQ multiplex PCR, the TCRdb table keeps only in-frame clones and is missing some. This sample yields 20,000 to 25,000 clones, of which around 80% are seen a single time; roughly 9.8% belongs to the top ten. This specimen consisted of CD4+ or CD8+ T cells sorted from blood, obtained in a trial of the OX40 agonist ivuxolimab. The receptors come from an adult with an advanced solid tumor such as melanoma, head and neck, liver or kidney cancer.

The chain recombines TRBV21-1 with TRBJ2-7; the DNA was not used to check the table's D call, TRBD1. TRBV21-1 is labeled a pseudogene. This CDR3 contains 15 residues. The CDR3 coding sequence is TGTGCCAGCAGCAATCCGGGACAGGGGAACGACGAGCAGTACTTC. It is translated as CASSNPGQGNDEQYF.

The rearrangement joins TRBV6-6 to TRBJ1-5, with 11 bases that match TRBD1. Germline loops: CDR1 MNHNY, CDR2 SVGAGI (reference sequence). Trimming took 6 bases from V and 4 from J; bases not matched to a gene: 8. This CDR3 has 16 residues. CDR3 protein: CASSRTGTGGNQPQHF. The CDR3, as DNA: TGTGCCAGCAGCCGGACCGGGACAGGGGGTAATCAGCCCCAGCATTTT.

The chain is built from TRBV9 and TRBJ1-5; D uncertain. With 2 bases removed from V and 1 base from J, the gap between germline ends came to 10 bases. Germline V gives CDR1 SGDLS, CDR2 YYNGEE. The length of the CDR3 is 15 residues. The CDR3 bases are TGTGCCAGCAGCGTGAAAGGCGGGAGCAATCAGCCCCAGCATTTT. It specifies CASSVKGGSNQPQHF. Full variable domain (rest looked up from reference TRBV9 and TRBJ1-5): DSGVTQTPKHLITATGQRVTLRCSPRSGDLSVYWYQQSLDQGLQFLIQYYNGEERAKGNILERFSAQQFPDLHSELNLSSLELGDSALYFCASSVKGGSNQPQHFGDGTRLSIL.

The V gene is TRBV14, the J gene TRBJ1-2; D unresolved. The V end lost 3 bases, the J end lost 8 bases, and 22 bases lay between the germline ends. The CDR3 runs to 16 residues. Germline-derived CDR1 and CDR2 are SGHDN and FVKESK. The CDR3 spells CASSHLGGFSSRGYTF. The CDR3, as DNA: TGTGCCAGCAGCCATCTTGGCGGGTTTTCTTCGCGGGGCTACACCTTC.

This clone was found a few times. The rearrangement uses TRBV7-9 and TRBJ1-6; D not resolved. The CDR3 consists of 14 residues. The V and J ends lost 5 bases and 3 bases respectively, with 8 bases between them. Looked up from germline, CDR1 is SEHNR and CDR2 is FQNEAQ (reference sequence). The CDR3 here is CASSQDFYNSPLHF. DNA of the CDR3: TGTGCCAGCAGCCAGGACTTCTATAATTCACCCCTCCACTTT.

This chain links TRBV4-2 with TRBJ2-3, with D hard to call. Germline CDR1 reads LGHNA; CDR2 reads YNFKEQ. The CDR3 covers 15 residues. The germline V and J ends were trimmed by 0 bases and 4 bases, with 11 bases remaining between them. CDR3 nucleotides: TGTGCCAGCAGCCAAGATCGGCTTTCCTCAGATACGCAGTATTTT. The encoded protein is CASSQDRLSSDTQYF.

V gene TRBV7-9 combines with J gene TRBJ2-5, with D hard to call. Trimming took 5 bases from V and 6 from J, leaving 19 bases between them. CDR1 and CDR2 from the germline V gene are SEHNR and FQNEAQ (reference sequence). The CDR3 totals 15 residues. CDR3 loop: CASSNSDTLIKTQYF. CDR3 DNA: TGTGCCAGCAGCAACTCTGACACCCTGATAAAGACCCAGTACTTC.

The chain combines TRBV7-2 with TRBJ1-5; no clear D gene. The CDR3 totals 13 residues. Looked up from germline, CDR1 is SGHTA and CDR2 is FQGNSA. V lost 2 bases to trimming and J lost 5 bases, with 7 bases between them. The CDR3 DNA is TGTGCCAGCAGCTTATCGGCGGATCAGCCCCAGCATTTT. It codes for CASSLSADQPQHF.

The chain carries TRBV9 and TRBJ1-2; D gene ambiguous. The CDR3 covers 15 residues. V gave up 0 bases and J gave up 7 bases, with 16 bases separating them. Germline loops: CDR1 SGDLS, CDR2 YYNGEE. CDR3 sequence: CASSVEEGAVGGYTF. DNA of the CDR3: TGTGCCAGCAGCGTAGAGGAGGGAGCTGTAGGTGGCTACACCTTC.

The V and J genes are TRBV7-2 and TRBJ1-1, with 7 bases aligning to TRBD1. The V segment lost 5 bases and the J segment 4 bases; nucleotides outside the gene matches: 4. CDR1 is SGHTA, CDR2 FQGNSA, per germline. The CDR3 runs 13 residues. CDR3 region: CASSGRQGTEAFF. The CDR3 nucleotides are TGTGCCAGCAGCGGTCGACAGGGCACTGAAGCTTTCTTT.

Only one count was recorded for this clone. The chain has TRBV7-2 and TRBJ1-1; perhaps TRBD1 as D (5 bases). Germline CDR1 SGHTA, CDR2 FQGNSA. The CDR3 spans 13 residues. V was shortened by 5 bases and J by 6 bases, with 13 bases between the two germline ends. Here the CDR3 DNA reads TGTGCCAGCAGCATCCAGAGGGGTCCTGAAGCTTTCTTT. Amino acids: CASSIQRGPEAFF.